This T cell receptor (beta chain) was recovered during a study of blood T cell repertoires in COVID-19. Germline V gene data show CDR1 as SQVTM and CDR2 as ANQGSEA. The CDR3 spans 15 residues. The junction had 1 base not matched to a gene; V was cut back by 0 bases and J by 2 bases. In the study's own analysis: Scientists estimated how many nucleated cells there were by amplifying reference gene primers. Clones were sequenced by immunoSEQ multiplex PCR, and TCRdb holds only the in-frame ones, with some missing. The DNA gave D and trimming, while V, J and clone size come from that table. The sample carries hundreds of thousands of clones, approximately 83% recorded once. This clone has a count of ten or more.

J is TRBJ1-5 and V is TRBV29-1; 10 nucleotides align to TRBD1. The sequence derives from a woman aged 45-59 years who had recovered from COVID-19. The sequenced sample was peripheral blood. The CDR3 sequence: CSVEDGTGGNQPQHF. In DNA, the CDR3 is TGCAGCGTTGAAGATGGGACAGGGGGCAATCAGCCCCAGCATTTT.